This paragraph reports one T cell receptor beta chain. The antigen it binds to is not known. There are no base qualities to consult, and no much larger clone falls within one base. The source of the sample is a study of T cells after somatic rescue of genetic block (dated by TCRdb to between 2020 and 2021). Looking at the study overall: The study assessed how robust, over the long term, a T-cell system was when the system had developed through somatic rescue of a genetic block in T-cell development.

The library was built by means of the immunoSEQ multiplex PCR assay. TCRdb holds this immuneACCESS table with in-frame rearrangements only. Some clones are missing; in checked studies, unresolved V genes explain under half, and the rest has no known cause. The sample records tens of thousands of clones, around 90% of which are singletons. The ten biggest clones cover 3% of the sample. In the germline V gene, CDR1 corresponds to MGHRA and CDR2 to YSYEKL. Compared with germline, V lacks 1 base and J lacks 6 bases; bases without a gene match: 6. Including cysteine and phenylalanine, the CDR3 has 15 amino acids. Solely the CDR3 DNA is kept, with 45 bases framed from the first base.

Recombination joined TRBV4-1 with TRBJ2-1; TRBD2 aligns with 7 central bases. The sequencing input was peripheral blood mononuclear cells (PBMCs). The TCR sequence derives from a man aged 35-49 years. CDR3 protein: CASSQGTSESNEQFF. The DNA sequence is TGCGCCAGCAGCCAAGGTACTAGCGAGTCCAATGAGCAGTTCTTC.